This T cell receptor beta chain was observed in a study of T cell responses to AZD1222 COVID-19 vaccine. The CDR3 sequence is 14 residues long. The V end lost 6 bases, the J end lost 3 bases, and 15 bases lay between the germline ends. CDR1 and CDR2 from the germline V gene are SGHDT and YYEEEE. In this sample, this clone turned up once. What it binds is not known. Study-wide findings and caveats: The donor group comprised mostly white British people and more females; the analysis possibly underestimated clonal diversity. The reported proportion of spike-specific TCRs targeting unmutated variant regions was nearly half. Across spike, vaccine-associated CD4 TCRs were found, dominant at 160-218 and 743-854.

The repertoire was sequenced with immunoSEQ multiplex PCR; TCRdb's copy has only in-frame clones and lacks some. This table has about 140,000 clones, 85% to 90% appearing once. This receptor was taken from an adult in good health. This specimen was peripheral blood, taken on day 0 of AZD1222 vaccination. V and J are TRBV5-6 and TRBJ1-2, with D possibly matching TRBD1 (5 bases). The CDR3 region has the DNA TGTGCCAGCAACTCCAGGGCGCGCGACTATGGCTACACCTTC. Translating gives CASNSRARDYGYTF.